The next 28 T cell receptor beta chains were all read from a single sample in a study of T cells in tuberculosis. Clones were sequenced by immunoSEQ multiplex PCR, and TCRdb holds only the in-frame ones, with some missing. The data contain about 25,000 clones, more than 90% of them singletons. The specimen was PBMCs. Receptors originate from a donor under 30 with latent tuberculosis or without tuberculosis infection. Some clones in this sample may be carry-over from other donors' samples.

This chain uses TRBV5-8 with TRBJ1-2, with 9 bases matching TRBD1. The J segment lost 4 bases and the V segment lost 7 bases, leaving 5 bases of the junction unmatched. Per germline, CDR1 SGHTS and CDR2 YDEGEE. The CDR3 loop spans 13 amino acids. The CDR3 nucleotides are TGTGCCAGCTACCGGGACAGGGCCTATGGCTACACCTTC. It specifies CASYRDRAYGYTF.

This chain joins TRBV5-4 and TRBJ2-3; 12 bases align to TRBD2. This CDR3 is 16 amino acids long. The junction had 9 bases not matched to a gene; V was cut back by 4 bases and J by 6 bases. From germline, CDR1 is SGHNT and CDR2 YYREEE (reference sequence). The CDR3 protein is CASSLILAGGPDTQYF. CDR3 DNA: TGTGCCAGCAGCCTGATCCTAGCGGGGGGGCCGGATACGCAGTATTTT.

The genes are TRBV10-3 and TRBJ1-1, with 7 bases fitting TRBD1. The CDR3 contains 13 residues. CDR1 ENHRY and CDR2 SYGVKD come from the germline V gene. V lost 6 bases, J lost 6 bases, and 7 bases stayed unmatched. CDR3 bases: TGTGCCATCAGCTCCACAGGGGTGGCTGAAGCTTTCTTT. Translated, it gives CAISSTGVAEAFF.

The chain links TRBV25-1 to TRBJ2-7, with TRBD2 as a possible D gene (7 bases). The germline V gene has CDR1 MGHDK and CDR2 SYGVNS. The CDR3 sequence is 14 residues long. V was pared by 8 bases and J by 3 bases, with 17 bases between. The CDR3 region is CASAPRGGLYEQYF. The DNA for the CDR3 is TGTGCCAGCGCTCCAAGGGGGGGCCTCTACGAGCAGTACTTC.

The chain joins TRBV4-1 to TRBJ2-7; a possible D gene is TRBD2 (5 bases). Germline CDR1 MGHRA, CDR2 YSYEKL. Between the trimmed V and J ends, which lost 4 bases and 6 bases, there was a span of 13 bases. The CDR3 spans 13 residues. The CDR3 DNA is TGCGCCAGCAGCCGGCTTGAAGAGGGCGAGCAGTACTTC. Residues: CASSRLEEGEQYF.

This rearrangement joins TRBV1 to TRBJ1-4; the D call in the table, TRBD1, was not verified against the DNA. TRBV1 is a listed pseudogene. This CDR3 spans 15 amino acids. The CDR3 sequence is CTSSQAEQGYEKLFF. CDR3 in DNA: TGCACCAGCAGCCAAGCCGAGCAGGGTTATGAAAAACTGTTTTTT.

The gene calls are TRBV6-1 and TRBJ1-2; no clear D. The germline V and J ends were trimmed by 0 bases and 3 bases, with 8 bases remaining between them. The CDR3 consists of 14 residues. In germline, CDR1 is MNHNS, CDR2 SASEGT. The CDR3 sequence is CASSEAGGHYGYTF. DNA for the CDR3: TGTGCCAGCAGTGAAGCAGGCGGTCACTATGGCTACACCTTC.

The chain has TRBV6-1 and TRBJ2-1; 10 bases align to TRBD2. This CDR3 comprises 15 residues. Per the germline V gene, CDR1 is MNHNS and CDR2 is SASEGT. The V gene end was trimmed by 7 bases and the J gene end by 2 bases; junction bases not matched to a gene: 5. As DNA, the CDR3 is TGTGCCAGCACCCTAGCGGGAGCGACCTACAATGAGCAGTTCTTC. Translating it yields CASTLAGATYNEQFF.

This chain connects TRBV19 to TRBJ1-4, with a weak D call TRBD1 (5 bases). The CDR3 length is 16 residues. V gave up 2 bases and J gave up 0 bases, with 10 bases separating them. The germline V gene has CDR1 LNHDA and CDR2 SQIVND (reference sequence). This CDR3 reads CASSIRGLTTNEKLFF. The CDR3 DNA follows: TGTGCCAGTAGTATAAGGGGACTAACAACTAATGAAAAACTGTTTTTT. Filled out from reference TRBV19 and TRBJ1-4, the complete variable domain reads DGGITQSPKYLFRKEGQNVTLSCEQNLNHDAMYWYRQDPGQGLRLIYYSQIVNDFQKGDIAEGYSVSREKKESFPLTVTSAQKNPTAFYLCASSIRGLTTNEKLFFGSGTQLSVL.

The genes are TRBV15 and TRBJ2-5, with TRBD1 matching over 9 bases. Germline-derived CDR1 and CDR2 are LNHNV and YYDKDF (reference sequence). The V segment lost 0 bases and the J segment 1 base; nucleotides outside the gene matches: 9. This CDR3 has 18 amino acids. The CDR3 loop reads CATSRDNPPGQGQETQYF. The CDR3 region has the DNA TGTGCCACCAGCAGAGATAACCCCCCGGGACAGGGCCAAGAGACCCAGTACTTC.

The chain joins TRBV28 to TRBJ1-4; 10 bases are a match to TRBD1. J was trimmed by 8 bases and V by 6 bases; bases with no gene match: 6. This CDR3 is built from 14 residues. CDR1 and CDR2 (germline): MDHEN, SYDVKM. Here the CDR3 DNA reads TGTGCCAGCAGGGCTGGGACAGGGGACGAAAAACTGTTTTTT. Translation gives CASRAGTGDEKLFF.

The CDR3 sequence is CASSGRQLLSSGNTIYF. CDR3 sequence (DNA): TGTGCCAGCAGCGGCAGACAGTTATTGAGCTCTGGAAACACCATATATTTT. This chain uses TRBV9 with TRBJ1-3; perhaps TRBD1 as D (5 bases). V lost 3 bases, J lost 0 bases, and 16 bases lay in between. The CDR3 consists of 17 residues. Per germline, CDR1 SGDLS and CDR2 YYNGEE. Based on the CDR3 plus reference TRBV9 and TRBJ1-3, the full variable domain is DSGVTQTPKHLITATGQRVTLRCSPRSGDLSVYWYQQSLDQGLQFLIQYYNGEERAKGNILERFSAQQFPDLHSELNLSSLELGDSALYFCASSGRQLLSSGNTIYFGEGSWLTVV.

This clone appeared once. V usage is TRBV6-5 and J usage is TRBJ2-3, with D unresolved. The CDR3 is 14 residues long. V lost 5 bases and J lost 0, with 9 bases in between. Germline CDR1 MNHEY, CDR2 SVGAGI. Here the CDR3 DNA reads TGTGCCAGCAGTATAGCCACTAGCACAGATACGCAGTATTTT. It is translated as CASSIATSTDTQYF.

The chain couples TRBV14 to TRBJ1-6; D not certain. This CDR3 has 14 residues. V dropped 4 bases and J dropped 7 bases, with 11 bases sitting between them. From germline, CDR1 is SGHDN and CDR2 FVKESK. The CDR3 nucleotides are TGTGCCAGCAGCCCCGCGTGGTTCAATTCACCCCTCCACTTT. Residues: CASSPAWFNSPLHF.

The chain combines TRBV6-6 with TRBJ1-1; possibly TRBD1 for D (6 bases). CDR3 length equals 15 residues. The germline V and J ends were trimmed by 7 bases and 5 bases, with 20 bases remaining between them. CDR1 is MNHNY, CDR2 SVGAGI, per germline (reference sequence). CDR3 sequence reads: CASNLPGVVKTEAFF. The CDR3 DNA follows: TGTGCCAGCAACTTACCAGGGGTTGTAAAGACTGAAGCTTTCTTT.

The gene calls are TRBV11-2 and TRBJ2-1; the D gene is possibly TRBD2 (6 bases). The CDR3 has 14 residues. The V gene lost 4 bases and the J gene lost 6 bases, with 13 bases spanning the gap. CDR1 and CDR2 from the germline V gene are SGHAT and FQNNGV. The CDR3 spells CASSYRRGANEQFF. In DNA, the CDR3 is TGTGCCAGCAGCTACAGGCGCGGGGCCAATGAGCAGTTCTTC.

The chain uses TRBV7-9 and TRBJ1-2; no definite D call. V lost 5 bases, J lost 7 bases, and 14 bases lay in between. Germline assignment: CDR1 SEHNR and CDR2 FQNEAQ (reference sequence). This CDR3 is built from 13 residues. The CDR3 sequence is CASSNKPSGGYTF. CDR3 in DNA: TGTGCCAGCAGCAATAAGCCCTCGGGTGGCTACACCTTC. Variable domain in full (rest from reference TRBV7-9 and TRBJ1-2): DTGVSQNPRHKITKRGQNVTFRCDPISEHNRLYWYRQTLGQGPEFLTYFQNEAQLEKSRLLSDRFSAERPKGSFSTLEIQRTEQGDSAMYLCASSNKPSGGYTFGSGTRLTVV.

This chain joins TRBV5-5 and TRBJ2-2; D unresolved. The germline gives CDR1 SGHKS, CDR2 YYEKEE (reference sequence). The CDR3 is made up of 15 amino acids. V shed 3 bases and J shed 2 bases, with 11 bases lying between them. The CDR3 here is CASSSRDFNTGELFF. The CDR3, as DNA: TGTGCCAGCAGCTCCCGTGACTTTAACACCGGGGAGCTGTTTTTT. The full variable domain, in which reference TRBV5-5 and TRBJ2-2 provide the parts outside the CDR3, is DAGVTQSPTHLIKTRGQQVTLRCSPISGHKSVSWYQQVLGQGPQFIFQYYEKEERGRGNFPDRFSARQFPNYSSELNVNALLLGDSALYLCASSSRDFNTGELFFGEGSRLTVL.

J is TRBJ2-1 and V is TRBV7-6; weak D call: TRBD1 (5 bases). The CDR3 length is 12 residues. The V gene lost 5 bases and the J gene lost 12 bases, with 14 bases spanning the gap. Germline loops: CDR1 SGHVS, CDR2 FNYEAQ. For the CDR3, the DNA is TGTGCCAGCAGCCGACCCGACAGACTGCAGTTCTTC. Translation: CASSRPDRLQFF.

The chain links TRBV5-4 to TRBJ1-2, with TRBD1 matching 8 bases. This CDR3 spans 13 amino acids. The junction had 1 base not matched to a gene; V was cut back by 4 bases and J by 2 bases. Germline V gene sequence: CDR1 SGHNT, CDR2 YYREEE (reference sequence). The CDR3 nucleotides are TGTGCCAGCAGCCGGACAGGGAACTATGGCTACACCTTC. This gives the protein CASSRTGNYGYTF.

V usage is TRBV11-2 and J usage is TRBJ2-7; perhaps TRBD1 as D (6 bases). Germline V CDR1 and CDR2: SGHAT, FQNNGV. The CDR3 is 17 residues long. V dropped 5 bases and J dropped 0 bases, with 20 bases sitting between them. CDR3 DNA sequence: TGTGCCAGCAGCACACCACAGGGTAAGGTGACCTCCTACGAGCAGTACTTC. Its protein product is CASSTPQGKVTSYEQYF.

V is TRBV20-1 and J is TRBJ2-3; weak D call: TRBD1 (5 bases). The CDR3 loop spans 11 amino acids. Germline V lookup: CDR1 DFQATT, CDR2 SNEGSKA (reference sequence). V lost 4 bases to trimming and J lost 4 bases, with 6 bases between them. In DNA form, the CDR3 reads TGCAGTGCTACAGGGCCAGATACGCAGTATTTT. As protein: CSATGPDTQYF.

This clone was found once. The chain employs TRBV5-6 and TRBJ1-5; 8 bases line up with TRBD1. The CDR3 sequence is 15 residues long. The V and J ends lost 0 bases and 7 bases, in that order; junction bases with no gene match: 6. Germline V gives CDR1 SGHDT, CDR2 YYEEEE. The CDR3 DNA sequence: TGTGCCAGCAGCTTGGCTACAGGGGGATGGCAGCCCCAGCATTTT. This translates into CASSLATGGWQPQHF.

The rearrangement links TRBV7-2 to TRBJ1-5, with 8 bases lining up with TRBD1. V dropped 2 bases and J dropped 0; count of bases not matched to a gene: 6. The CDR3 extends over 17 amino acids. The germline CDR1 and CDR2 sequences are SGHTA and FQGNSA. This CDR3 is CASSLKQGDYSNQPQHF. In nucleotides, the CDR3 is TGTGCCAGCAGCTTAAAACAGGGGGATTATAGCAATCAGCCCCAGCATTTT. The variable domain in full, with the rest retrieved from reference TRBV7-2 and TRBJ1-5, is GAGVSQSPSNKVTEKGKDVELRCDPISGHTALYWYRQSLGQGLEFLIYFQGNSAPDKSGLPSDRFSAERTGGSVSTLTIQRTQQEDSAVYLCASSLKQGDYSNQPQHFGDGTRLSIL.

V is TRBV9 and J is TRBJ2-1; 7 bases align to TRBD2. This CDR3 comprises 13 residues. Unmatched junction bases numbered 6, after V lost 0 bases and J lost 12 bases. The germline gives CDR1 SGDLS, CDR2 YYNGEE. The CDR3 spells CASSVGGGSPQFF. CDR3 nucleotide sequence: TGTGCCAGCAGCGTAGGGGGCGGGAGCCCGCAGTTCTTC. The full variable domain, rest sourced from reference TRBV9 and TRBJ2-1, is DSGVTQTPKHLITATGQRVTLRCSPRSGDLSVYWYQQSLDQGLQFLIQYYNGEERAKGNILERFSAQQFPDLHSELNLSSLELGDSALYFCASSVGGGSPQFFGPGTRLTVL.

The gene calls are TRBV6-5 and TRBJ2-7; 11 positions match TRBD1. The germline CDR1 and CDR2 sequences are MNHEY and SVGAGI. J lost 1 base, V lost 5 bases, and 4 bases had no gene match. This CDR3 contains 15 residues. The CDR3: CASSHGQGASYEQYF. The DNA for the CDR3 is TGTGCCAGCAGTCACGGACAGGGGGCGTCCTACGAGCAGTACTTC.

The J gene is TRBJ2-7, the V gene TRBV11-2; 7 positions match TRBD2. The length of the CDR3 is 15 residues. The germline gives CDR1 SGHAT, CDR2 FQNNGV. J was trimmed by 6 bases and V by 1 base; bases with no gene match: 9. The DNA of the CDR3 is TGTGCCAGCAGCTTAGCGGGAGGCGGCTTTAGCGAGCAGTACTTC. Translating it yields CASSLAGGGFSEQYF.

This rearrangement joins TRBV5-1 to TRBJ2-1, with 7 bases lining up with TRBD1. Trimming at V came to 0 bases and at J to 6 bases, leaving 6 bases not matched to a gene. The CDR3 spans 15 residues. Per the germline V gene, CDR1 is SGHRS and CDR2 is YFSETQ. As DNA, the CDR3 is TGCGCCAGCAGCTTGGGACAGGGAGAAACCAATGAGCAGTTCTTC. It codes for CASSLGQGETNEQFF.